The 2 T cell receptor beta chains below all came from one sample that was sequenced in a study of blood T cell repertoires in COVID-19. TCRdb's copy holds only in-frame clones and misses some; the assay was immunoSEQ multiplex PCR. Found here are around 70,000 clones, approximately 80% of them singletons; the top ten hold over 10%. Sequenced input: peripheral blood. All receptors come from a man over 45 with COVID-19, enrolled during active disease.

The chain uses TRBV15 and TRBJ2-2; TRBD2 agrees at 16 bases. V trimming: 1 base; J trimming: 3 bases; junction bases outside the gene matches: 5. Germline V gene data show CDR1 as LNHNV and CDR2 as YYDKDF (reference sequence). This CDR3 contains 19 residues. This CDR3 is CATSRGGLAGGPDTGELFF. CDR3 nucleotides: TGTGCCACCAGCAGAGGGGGACTAGCGGGAGGGCCCGACACCGGGGAGCTGTTTTTT.

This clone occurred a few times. CDR3 DNA sequence: TGTGCCAGCAGTGAAGCCGAGACAGAGTCCCACGAGCAGTACTTC. It is translated as CASSEAETESHEQYF. The chain has TRBV6-1 and TRBJ2-7; D possibly corresponds to TRBD1 (5 bases). The V gene lost 0 bases and the J gene lost 5 bases, with 14 bases spanning the gap. This CDR3 has 15 amino acids. Per the germline V gene, CDR1 is MNHNS and CDR2 is SASEGT.